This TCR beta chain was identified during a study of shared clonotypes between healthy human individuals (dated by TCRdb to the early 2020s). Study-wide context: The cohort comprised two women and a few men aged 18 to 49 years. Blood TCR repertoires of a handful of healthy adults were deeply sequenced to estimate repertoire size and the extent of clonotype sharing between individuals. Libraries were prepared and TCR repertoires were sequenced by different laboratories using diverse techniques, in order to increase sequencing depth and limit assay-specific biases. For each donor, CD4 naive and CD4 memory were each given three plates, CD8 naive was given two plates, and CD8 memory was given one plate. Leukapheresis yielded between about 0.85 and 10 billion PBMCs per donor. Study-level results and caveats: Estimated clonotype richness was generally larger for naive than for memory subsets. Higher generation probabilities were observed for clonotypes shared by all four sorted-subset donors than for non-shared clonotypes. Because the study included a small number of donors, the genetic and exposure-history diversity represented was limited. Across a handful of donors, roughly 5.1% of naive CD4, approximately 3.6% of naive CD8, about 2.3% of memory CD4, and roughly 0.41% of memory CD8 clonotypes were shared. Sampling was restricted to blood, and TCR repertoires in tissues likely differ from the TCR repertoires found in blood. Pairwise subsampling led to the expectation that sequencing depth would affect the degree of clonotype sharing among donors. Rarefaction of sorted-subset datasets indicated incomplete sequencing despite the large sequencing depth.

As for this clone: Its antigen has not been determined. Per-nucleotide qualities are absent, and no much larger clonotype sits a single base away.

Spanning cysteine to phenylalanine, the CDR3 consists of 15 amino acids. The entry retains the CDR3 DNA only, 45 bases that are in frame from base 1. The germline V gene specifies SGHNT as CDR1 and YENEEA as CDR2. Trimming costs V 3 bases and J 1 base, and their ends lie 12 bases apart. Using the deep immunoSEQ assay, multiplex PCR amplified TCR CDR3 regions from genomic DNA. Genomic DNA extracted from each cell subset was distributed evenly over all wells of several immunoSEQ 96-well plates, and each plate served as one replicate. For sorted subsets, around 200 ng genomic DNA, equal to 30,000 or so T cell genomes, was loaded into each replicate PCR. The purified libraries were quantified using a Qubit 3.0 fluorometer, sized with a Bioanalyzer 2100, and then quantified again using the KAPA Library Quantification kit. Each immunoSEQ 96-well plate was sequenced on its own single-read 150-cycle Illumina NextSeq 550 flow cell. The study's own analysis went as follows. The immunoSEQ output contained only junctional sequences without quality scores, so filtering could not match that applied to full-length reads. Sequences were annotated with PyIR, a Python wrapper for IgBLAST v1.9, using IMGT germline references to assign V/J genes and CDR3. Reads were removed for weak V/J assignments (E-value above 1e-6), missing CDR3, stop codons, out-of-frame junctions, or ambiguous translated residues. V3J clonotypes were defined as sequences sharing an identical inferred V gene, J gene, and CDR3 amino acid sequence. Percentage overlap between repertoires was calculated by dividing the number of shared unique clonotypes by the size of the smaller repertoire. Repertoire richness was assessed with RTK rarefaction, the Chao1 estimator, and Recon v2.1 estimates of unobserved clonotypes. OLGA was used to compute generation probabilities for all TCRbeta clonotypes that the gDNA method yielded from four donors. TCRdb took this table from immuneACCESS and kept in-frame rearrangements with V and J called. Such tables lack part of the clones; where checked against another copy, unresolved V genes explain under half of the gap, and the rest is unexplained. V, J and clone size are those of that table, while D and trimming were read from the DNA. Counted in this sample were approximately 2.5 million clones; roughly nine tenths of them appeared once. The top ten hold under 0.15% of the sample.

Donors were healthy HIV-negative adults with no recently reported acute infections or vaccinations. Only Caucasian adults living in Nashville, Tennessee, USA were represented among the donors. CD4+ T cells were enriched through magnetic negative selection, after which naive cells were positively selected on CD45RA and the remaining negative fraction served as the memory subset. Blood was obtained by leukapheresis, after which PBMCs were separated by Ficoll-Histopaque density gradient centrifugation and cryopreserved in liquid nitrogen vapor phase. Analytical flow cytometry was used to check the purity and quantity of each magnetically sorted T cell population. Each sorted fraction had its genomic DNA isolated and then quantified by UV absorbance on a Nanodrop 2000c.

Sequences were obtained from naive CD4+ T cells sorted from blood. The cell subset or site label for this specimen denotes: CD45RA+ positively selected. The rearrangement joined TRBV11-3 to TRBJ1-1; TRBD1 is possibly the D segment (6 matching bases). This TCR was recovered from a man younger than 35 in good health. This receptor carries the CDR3 CASSLGTGRNTEAFF. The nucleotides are TGTGCCAGCAGCTTGGGTACAGGGAGGAACACTGAAGCTTTCTTT.